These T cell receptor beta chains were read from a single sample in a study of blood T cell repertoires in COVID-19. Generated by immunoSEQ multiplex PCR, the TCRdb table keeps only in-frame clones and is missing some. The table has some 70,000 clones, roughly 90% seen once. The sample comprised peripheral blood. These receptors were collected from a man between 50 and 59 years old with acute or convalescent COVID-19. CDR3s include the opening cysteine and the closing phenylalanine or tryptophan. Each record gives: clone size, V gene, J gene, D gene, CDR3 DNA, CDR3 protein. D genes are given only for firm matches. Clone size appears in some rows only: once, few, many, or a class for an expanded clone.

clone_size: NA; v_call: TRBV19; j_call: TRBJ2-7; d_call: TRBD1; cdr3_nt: TGTGCCAGTAGTACCTTAGGACAGGGGATCTACGAGCAGTACTTC; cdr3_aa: CASSTLGQGIYEQYF
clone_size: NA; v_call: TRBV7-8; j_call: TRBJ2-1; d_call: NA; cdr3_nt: TGTGCCAGCAGCTTAGCGCGGAGAGCAGCGCGCACAAATGAGCAGTTCTTC; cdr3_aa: CASSLARRAARTNEQFF
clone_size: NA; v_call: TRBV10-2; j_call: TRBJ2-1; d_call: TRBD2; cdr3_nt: TGCGCCAGCCAGGTCGTACTAGCGGGAGGGCGCAATGAGCAGTTCTTC; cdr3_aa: CASQVVLAGGRNEQFF
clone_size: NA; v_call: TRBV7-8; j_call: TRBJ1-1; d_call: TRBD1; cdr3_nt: TGTGCCAGCAGCCCCCGGGACAGACTGAACACTGAAGCTTTCTTT; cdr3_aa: CASSPRDRLNTEAFF
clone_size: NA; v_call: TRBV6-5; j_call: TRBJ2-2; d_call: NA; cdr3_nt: TGTGCCAGCGGGAGGATCCCCACCGGGGAGCTGTTTTTT; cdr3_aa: CASGRIPTGELFF
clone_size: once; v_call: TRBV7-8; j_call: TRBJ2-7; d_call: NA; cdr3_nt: TGTGCCAGCAGCCTCTCGGGAGTCTACGAGCAGTACTTC; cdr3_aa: CASSLSGVYEQYF
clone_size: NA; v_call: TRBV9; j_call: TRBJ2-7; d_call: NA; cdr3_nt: TGTGCCAGCAGCGTAGACGGCTACGAGCAGTACTTC; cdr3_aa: CASSVDGYEQYF
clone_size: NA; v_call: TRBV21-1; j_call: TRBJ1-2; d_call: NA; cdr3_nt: TGTGCCAGCAGCAAAGCGTGGGCGACAGGACTCACAAACTATGGCTACACCTTC; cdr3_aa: CASSKAWATGLTNYGYTF
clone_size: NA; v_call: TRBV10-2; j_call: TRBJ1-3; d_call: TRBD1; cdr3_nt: TGCGCCAGCAGCGGACAGGGGTCTGGAAACACCATATATTTT; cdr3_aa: CASSGQGSGNTIYF
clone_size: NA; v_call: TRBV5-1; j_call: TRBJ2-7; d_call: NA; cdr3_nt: TGCGCCAGCACCCCCCTCACAGGTTCCTACGAGCAGTACTTC; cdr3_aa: CASTPLTGSYEQYF
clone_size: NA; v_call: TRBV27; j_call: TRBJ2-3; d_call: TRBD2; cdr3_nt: TGTGCCAGCAGTTCGTTCCCGCCGGAAGCGGGAGAAACAGATACGCAGTATTTT; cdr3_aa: CASSSFPPEAGETDTQYF
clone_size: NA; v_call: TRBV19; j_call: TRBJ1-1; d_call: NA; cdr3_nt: TGTGCCAGTAAGAGAAACGTCTACACTGAAGCTTTCTTT; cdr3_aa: CASKRNVYTEAFF
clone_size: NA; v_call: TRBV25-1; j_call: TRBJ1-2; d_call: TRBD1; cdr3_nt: TGTGCCAGCAGAGCACCAGGACAGGGAGATGGCTACACCTTC; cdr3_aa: CASRAPGQGDGYTF
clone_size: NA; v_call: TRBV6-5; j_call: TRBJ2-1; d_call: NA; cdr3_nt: TGTGCCAGCAGTTTAATAGGGGGCAATGAGCAGTTCTTC; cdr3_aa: CASSLIGGNEQFF
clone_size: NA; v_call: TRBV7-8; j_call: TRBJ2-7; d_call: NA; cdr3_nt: TGTGCCAGCAGCTCCCCGACTAGGGACGAGCAGTACTTC; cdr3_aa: CASSSPTRDEQYF
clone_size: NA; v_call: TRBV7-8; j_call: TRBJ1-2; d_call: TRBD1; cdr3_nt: TGTGCCAGCAGCGCCGGGGAGGACAGGGGGGTTAAAGGCTACACCTTC; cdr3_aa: CASSAGEDRGVKGYTF
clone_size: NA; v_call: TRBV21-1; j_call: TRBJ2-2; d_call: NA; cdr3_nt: TGTGCCAGCAGCAAATGTCGGGGGACGAGAACCGGGGAGCTGTTTTTT; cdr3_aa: CASSKCRGTRTGELFF
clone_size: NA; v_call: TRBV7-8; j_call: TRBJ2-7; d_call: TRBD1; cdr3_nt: TGTGCCAGCAGCTACACAGGGGGCTCAAACATCTACGAGCAGTACTTC; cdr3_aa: CASSYTGGSNIYEQYF
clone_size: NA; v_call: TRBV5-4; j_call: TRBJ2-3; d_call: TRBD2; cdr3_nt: TGTGCCAGCAGCGCCCCCAAAGCGGGAGGTAGGGAAGATACGCAGTATTTT; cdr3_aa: CASSAPKAGGREDTQYF
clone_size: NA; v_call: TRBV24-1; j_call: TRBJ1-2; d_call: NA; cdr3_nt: TGTGCCACCAGTGATGGCCTCGGGAGAGGGCGTGGCTACACCTTC; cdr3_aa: CATSDGLGRGRGYTF
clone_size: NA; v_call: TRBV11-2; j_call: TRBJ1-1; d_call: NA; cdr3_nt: TGTGCCAGCAGCTTCCGTCCCGAAGCTTTCTTT; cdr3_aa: CASSFRPEAFF
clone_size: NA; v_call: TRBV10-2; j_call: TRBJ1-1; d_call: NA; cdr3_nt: TGCGCCAGCAGCAAATCAGACAAGAACACTGAAGCTTTCTTT; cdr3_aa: CASSKSDKNTEAFF
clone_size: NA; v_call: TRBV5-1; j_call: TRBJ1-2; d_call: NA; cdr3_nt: TGCGCCAGCAGCTTGGGCTTACTAGACTATGGCTACACCTTC; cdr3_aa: CASSLGLLDYGYTF
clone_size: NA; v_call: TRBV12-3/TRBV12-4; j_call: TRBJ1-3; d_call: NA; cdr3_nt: TGTGCTTCGGGGGGCGAAAACACCATATATTTT; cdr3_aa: CASGGENTIYF
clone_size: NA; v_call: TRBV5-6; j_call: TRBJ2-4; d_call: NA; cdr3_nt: TGTGCCAGCAGCTTTCAACAGTTAGCCAAAAACATTCAGTACTTC; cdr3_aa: CASSFQQLAKNIQYF
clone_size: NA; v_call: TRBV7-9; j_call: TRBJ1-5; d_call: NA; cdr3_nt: TGTGCCAGCAGCTCTACAGGGAATCAGCCCCAGCATTTT; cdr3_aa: CASSSTGNQPQHF
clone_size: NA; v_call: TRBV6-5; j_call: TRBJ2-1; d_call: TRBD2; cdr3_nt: TGTGCCAGCAGTCGCGCCCTAGCGGACAATGAGCAGTTCTTC; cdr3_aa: CASSRALADNEQFF
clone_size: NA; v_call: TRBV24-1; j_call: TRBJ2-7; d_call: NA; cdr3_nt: TGTGCCACCAGTGACTCCAGAGGGCAGGAACCTACGGAGCAGTACTTC; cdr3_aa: CATSDSRGQEPTEQYF
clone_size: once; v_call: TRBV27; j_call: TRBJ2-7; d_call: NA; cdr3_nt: TGTGCCAGCAGATATCAGGGGCTCGCCTACGAGCAGTACTTC; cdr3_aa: CASRYQGLAYEQYF
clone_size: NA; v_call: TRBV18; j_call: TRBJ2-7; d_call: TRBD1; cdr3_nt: TGTGCCAGCTCCCCTCGGGACAGGGTCTCCTACGAGCAGTACTTC; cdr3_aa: CASSPRDRVSYEQYF
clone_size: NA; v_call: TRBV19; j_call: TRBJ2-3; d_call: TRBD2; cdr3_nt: TGTGCCAGTAGTATTCCTAGCGGGACCCCTCGCACAGATACGCAGTATTTT; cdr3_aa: CASSIPSGTPRTDTQYF
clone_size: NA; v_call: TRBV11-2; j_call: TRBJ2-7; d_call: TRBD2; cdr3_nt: TGTGCCAGCAGCTTTGTGACTAGCGGGACCTACGAGCAGTACTTC; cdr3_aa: CASSFVTSGTYEQYF
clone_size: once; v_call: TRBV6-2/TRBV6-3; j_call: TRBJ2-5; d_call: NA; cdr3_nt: TGTGCCAGCAGCAGATCGTCAGGGGACAAAATTCAAAAACAGTACTTC; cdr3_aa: CASSRSSGDKIQKQYF
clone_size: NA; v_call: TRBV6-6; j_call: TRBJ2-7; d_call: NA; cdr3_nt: TGTGCCAGCAGTTACGGCCTGGAGTACGAGCAGTACTTC; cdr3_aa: CASSYGLEYEQYF
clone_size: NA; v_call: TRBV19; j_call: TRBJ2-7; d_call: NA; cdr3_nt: TGTGCCAGTAGCTCCGGGGTAACCGGCTACGAGCAGTACTTC; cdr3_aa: CASSSGVTGYEQYF
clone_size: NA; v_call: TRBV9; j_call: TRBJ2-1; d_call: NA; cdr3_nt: TGTGCCAGCAGCCCGCGACTGAGCTCCTACAATGAGCAGTTCTTC; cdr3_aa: CASSPRLSSYNEQFF
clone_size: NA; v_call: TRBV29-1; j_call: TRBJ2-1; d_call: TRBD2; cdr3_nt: TGCAGCGTTGAGGGCGGGAGGGCCCCCAATGAGCAGTTCTTC; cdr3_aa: CSVEGGRAPNEQFF
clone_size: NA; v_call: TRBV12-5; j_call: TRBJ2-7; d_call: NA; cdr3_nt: TGTGCTAGTGGTTCACCCCAACAGGGTTACTCCTACGAGCAGTACTTC; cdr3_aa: CASGSPQQGYSYEQYF
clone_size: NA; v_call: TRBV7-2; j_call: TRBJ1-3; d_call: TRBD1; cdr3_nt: TGTGCCAGCAGACAGGGGTCTCGGAACACCATATATTTT; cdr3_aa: CASRQGSRNTIYF
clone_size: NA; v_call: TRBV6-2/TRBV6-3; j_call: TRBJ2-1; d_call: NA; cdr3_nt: TGTGCCAGCAGCCCTTCGGGCGGGTGGAGCTCCTACAATGAGCAGTTCTTC; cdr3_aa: CASSPSGGWSSYNEQFF